This TCR beta chain originates from a study of identical twins. TCRdb reanalysed the 5' RACE reads using MiXCR and keeps one entry per CDR3 protein. This table has 450,000 to 650,000 distinct CDR3 sequences, around 15% appearing once. Findings of the study overall: Out-of-frame sharing of TCR alpha in monozygotic twins was underestimated by models.

With respect to this clonotype: No antigen is known for it.

These data also featured in a second study, about yellow fever vaccine responses in identical twins.

This TCR derives from a woman between 18 and 30 years old in good health. Sequencing used CD4+ T cells sorted from blood.

CDR3 amino acids: CATSRPSAGGLAEAFF. In DNA, the CDR3 is TGTGCCACCAGCAGACCATCGGCGGGGGGTTTGGCTGAAGCTTTCTTT. J is TRBJ1-1 and V is TRBV15; perhaps TRBD1 as D (5 bases). Germline CDR1 and CDR2: LNHNV and YYDKDF (reference sequence). Trimming removed 2 bases at V and 6 bases at J, with 19 bases between. The CDR3 totals 16 residues.